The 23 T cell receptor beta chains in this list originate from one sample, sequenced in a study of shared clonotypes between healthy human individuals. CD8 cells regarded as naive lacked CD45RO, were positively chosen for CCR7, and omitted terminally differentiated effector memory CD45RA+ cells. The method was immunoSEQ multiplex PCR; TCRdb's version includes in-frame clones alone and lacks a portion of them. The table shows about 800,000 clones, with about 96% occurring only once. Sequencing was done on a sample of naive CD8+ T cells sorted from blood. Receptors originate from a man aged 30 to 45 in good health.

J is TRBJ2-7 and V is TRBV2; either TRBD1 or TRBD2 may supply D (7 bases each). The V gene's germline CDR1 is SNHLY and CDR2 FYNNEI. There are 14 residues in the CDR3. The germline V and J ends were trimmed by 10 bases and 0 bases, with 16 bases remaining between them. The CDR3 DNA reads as TGTGCCACAGGGGGACTATCTCTCTCCTACGAGCAGTACTTC. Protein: CATGGLSLSYEQYF.

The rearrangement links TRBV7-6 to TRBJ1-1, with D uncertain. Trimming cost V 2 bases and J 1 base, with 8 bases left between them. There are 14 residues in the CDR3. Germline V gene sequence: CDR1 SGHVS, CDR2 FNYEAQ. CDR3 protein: CASSLWEGNTEAFF. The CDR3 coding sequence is TGTGCCAGCAGCTTATGGGAGGGGAACACTGAAGCTTTCTTT. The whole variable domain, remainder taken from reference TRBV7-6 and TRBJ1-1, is GAGVSQSPRYKVTKRGQDVALRCDPISGHVSLYWYRQALGQGPEFLTYFNYEAQQDKSGLPNDRFSAERPEGSISTLTIQRTEQRDSAMYRCASSLWEGNTEAFFGQGTRLTVV.

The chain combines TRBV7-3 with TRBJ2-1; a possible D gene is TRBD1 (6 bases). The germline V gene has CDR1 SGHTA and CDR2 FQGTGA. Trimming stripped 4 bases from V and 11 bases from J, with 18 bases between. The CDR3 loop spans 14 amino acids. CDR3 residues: CASSSRSYREQQFF. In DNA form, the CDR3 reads TGTGCCAGCAGCTCACGGAGCTACAGGGAGCAGCAGTTCTTC. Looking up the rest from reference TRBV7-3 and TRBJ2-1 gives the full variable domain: GAGVSQTPSNKVTEKGKYVELRCDPISGHTALYWYRQSLGQGPEFLIYFQGTGAADDSGLPNDRFFAVRPEGSVSTLKIQRTERGDSAVYLCASSSRSYREQQFFGPGTRLTVL.

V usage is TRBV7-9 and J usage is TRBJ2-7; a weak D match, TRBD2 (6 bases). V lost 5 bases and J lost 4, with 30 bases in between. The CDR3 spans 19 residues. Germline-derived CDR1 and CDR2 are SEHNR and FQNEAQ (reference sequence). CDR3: CASSKGRIGPEGLEYEQYF. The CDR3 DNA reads TGTGCCAGCAGCAAAGGGAGGATTGGCCCGGAAGGGTTGGAATACGAGCAGTACTTC.

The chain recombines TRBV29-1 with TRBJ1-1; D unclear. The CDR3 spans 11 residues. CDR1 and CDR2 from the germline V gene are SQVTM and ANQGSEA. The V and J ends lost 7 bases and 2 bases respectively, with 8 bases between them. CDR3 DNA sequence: TGCAGCGCTTGGGGTAACACTGAAGCTTTCTTT. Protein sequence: CSAWGNTEAFF.

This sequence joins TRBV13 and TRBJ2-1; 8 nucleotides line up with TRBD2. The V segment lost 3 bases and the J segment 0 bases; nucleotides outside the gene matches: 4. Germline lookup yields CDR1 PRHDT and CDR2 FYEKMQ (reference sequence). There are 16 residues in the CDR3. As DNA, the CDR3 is TGTGCCAGCAGCTTCTGGCGGGAGGACTCCTACAATGAGCAGTTCTTC. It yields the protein CASSFWREDSYNEQFF.

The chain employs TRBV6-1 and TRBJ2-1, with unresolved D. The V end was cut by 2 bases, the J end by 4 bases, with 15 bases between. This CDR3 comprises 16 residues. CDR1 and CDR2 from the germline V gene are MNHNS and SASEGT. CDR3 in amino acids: CASSELETAWYNEQFF. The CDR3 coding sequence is TGTGCCAGCAGTGAACTCGAAACCGCCTGGTACAATGAGCAGTTCTTC.

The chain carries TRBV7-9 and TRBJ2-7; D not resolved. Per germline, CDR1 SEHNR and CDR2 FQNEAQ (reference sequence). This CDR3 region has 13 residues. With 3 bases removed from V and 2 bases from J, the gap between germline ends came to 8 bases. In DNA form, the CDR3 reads TGTGCCAGCAGCTTGGGGATCCCCTACGAGCAGTACTTC. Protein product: CASSLGIPYEQYF.

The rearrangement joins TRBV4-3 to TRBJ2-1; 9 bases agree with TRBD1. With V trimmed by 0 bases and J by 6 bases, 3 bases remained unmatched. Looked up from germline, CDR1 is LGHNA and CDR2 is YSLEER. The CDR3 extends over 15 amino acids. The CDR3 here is CASSQDGTGSNEQFF. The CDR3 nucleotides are TGCGCCAGCAGCCAAGACGGGACAGGGTCCAATGAGCAGTTCTTC.

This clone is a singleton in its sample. The CDR3, as DNA: TGTGCCAGCAGCTTTACAGGGGGCGGAAACTATGGCTACACCTTC. Protein: CASSFTGGGNYGYTF. This chain connects TRBV11-2 to TRBJ1-2, with TRBD1 matching 9 bases. The CDR3 contains 15 residues. The germline V gene has CDR1 SGHAT and CDR2 FQNNGV. V trimming: 3 bases; J trimming: 2 bases; junction bases outside the gene matches: 4.

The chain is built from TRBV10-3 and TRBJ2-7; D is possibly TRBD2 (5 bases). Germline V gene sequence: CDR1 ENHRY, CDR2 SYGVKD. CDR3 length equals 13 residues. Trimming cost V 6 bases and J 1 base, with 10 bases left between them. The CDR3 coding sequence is TGTGCCATCAGACTAGACCCTTCCTACGAGCAGTACTTC. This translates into CAIRLDPSYEQYF.

The CDR3 protein is CASSQSGLAGGQYEQYF. The CDR3 region has the DNA TGCGCCAGCAGCCAATCCGGACTAGCGGGAGGGCAATACGAGCAGTACTTC. This chain links TRBV4-1 with TRBJ2-7; the match to TRBD2 covers 15 bases. The CDR3 has 17 residues. J was trimmed by 4 bases and V by 2 bases; bases with no gene match: 6. Germline CDR1 and CDR2: MGHRA and YSYEKL.

In DNA form, the CDR3 reads TGCAGCGTTGAAGATTTTACAGGGAGTAACACCGGGGAGCTGTTTTTT. The encoded protein is CSVEDFTGSNTGELFF. The J gene is TRBJ2-2, the V gene TRBV29-1; maybe TRBD1 (6 bases). The V gene lost 0 bases and the J gene lost 2 bases, with 13 bases spanning the gap. Per germline, CDR1 SQVTM and CDR2 ANQGSEA. The CDR3 spans 16 residues.

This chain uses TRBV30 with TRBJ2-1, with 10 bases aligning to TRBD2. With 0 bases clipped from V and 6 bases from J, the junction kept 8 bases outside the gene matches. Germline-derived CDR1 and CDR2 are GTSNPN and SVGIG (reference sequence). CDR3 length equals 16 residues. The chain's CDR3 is CAWSVAGGFLGNEQFF. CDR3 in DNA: TGTGCCTGGAGTGTAGCGGGAGGGTTCCTGGGCAATGAGCAGTTCTTC.

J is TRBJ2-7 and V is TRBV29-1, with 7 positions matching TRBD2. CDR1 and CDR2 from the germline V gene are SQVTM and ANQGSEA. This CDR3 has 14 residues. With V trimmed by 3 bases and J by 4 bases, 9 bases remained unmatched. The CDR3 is CSVDSAGEGYEQYF. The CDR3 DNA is TGCAGCGTTGATTCGGCGGGAGAGGGATACGAGCAGTACTTC.

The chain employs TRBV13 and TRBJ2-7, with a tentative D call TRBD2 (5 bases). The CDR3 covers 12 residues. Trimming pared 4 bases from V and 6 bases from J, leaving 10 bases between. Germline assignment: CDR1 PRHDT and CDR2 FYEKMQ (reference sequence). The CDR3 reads CASSSRGLEQYF. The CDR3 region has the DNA TGTGCCAGCAGCTCCCGCGGGCTCGAGCAGTACTTC.

In DNA, the CDR3 is TGTGCCAGCAGTGAGTTGCGGGAGGAGGAGACCCAGTACTTC. Amino acids: CASSELREEETQYF. V and J are TRBV25-1 and TRBJ2-5; 8 nucleotides line up with TRBD2. Germline V lookup: CDR1 MGHDK, CDR2 SYGVNS. The CDR3 is 14 residues long. V lost 3 bases, J lost 5 bases, and 5 bases stayed unmatched.

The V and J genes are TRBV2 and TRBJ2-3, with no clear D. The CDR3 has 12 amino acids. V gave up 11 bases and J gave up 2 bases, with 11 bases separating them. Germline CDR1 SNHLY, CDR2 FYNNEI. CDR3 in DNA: TGTGCCTCCAGGCCCCCCACAGATACGCAGTATTTT. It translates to CASRPPTDTQYF.

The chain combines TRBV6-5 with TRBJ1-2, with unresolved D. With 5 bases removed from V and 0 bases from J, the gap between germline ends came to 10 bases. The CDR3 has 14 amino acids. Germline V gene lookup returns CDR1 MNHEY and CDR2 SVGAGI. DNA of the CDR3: TGTGCCAGCAGTACAGATCCCCCTAACTATGGCTACACCTTC. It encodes CASSTDPPNYGYTF.

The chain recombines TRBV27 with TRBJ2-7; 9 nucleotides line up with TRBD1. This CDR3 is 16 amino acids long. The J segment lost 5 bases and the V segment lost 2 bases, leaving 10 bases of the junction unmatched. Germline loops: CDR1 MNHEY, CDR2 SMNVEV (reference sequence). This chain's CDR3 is CASSLQLGTGNHEQYF. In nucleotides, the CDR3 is TGTGCCAGCAGTTTACAGCTCGGGACAGGGAATCACGAGCAGTACTTC.

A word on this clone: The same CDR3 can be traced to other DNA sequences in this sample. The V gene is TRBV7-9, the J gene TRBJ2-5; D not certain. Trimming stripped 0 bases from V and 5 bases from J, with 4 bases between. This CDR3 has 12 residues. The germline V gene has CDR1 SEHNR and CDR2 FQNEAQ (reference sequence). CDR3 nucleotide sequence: TGTGCCAGCAGCTTAGCAGGGGAGACCCAGTACTTC. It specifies CASSLAGETQYF.

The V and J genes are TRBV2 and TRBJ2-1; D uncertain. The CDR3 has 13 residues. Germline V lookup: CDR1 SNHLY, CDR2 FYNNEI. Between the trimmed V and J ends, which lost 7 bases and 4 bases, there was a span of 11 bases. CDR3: CASKIFGYNEQFF. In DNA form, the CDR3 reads TGTGCCAGCAAAATCTTCGGATACAATGAGCAGTTCTTC.

CDR3 sequence: CASSLTSGSSNEQYF. In DNA form, the CDR3 reads TGCGCCAGCAGCCTAACTAGCGGGAGTTCTAACGAGCAGTACTTC. This chain uses TRBV4-1 with TRBJ2-7; 11 bases align to TRBD2. V gave up 4 bases and J gave up 5 bases; unmatched junction bases: 7. The CDR3 length is 15 residues. CDR1 and CDR2 from the germline V gene are MGHRA and YSYEKL.